This record covers a single T cell receptor beta chain. Its target is unknown. The data originate from a study of CD8+CD57+ T cells in acquired aplastic anemia. Across the whole study: Yields of DNA that came from sorted CD4+ and CD8+ cells averaged roughly 3.3 ug. General study findings and limits: Researchers report that about 29 CD8+ CDR3 sequences appeared in both patients and controls. CD8+ Simpson's diversity did not differ significantly between patients and controls.

CDR3 size: 15 residues. With 0 bases removed from V and 2 bases from J, the gap between germline ends came to 5 bases. Germline V CDR1 and CDR2: SEHNR, FQNEAQ (reference sequence). TCR beta VDJ and CDR3 profiles were obtained from a genomic DNA template. A single record per CDR3 protein comes from TCRdb applying MiXCR to the reads. The repertoire holds about 240,000 distinct CDR3 sequences, with more than 45% as singletons. Sequencing involved patients with CD8+CD57+ cell expansion previously shown by flow cytometry. Therapy had not been given to patients before blood sampling. The TCR sequence derives from a human donor with aplastic anemia. The J gene is TRBJ2-6, the V gene TRBV7-9; no definite D call. Material: sorted CD4+, CD8+, or CD8+CD57+ T cells (not recorded which) from PBMCs. The chain's CDR3 is CASSLANPGANVLTF. CDR3 coding DNA: TGTGCCAGCAGCTTAGCGAACCCTGGGGCCAACGTCCTGACTTTC.